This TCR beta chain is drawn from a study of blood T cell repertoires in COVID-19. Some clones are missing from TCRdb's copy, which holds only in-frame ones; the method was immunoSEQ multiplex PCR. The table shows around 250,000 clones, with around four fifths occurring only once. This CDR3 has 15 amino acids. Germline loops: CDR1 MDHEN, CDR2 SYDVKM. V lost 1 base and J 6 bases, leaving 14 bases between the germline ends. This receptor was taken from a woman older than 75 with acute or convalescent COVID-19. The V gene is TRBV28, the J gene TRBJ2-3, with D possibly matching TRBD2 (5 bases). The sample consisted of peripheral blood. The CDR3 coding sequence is TGTGCCAGCAGTTTATCCGGACGGACTGCGGATACGCAGTATTTT. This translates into CASSLSGRTADTQYF.